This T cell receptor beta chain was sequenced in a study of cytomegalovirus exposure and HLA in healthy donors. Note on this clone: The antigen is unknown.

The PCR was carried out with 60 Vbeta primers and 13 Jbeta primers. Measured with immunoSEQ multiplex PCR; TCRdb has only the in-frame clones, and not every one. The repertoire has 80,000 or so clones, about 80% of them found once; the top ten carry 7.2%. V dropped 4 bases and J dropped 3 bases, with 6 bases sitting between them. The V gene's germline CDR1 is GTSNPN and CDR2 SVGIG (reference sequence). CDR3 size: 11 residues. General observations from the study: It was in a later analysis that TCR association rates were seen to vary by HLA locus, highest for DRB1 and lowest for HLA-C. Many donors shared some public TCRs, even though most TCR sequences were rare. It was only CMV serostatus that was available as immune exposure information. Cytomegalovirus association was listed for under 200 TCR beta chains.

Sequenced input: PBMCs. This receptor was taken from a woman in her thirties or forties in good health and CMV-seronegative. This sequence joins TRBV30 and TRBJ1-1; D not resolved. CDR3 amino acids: CAWISYTEAFF. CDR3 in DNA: TGTGCCTGGATATCGTACACTGAAGCTTTCTTT.